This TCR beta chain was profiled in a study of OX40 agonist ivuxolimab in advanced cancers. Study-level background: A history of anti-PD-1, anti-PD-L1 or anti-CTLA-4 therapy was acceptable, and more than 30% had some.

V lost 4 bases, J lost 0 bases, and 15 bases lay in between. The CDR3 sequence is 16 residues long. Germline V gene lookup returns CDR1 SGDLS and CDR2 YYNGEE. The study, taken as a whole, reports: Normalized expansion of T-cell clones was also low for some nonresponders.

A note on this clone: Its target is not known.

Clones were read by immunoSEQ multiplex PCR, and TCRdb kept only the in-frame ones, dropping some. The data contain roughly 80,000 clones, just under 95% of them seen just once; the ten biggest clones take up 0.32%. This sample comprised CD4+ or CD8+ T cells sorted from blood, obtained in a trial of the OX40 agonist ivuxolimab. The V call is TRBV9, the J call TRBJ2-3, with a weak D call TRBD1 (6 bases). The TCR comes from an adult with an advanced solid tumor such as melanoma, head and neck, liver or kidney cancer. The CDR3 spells CASSNRVGDSTDTQYF. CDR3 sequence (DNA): TGTGCCAGCAGCAACAGGGTGGGGGACAGCACAGATACGCAGTATTTT.